Sequencing of this T cell receptor beta chain was carried out in a study of blood T cell repertoires in COVID-19. The germline CDR1 and CDR2 sequences are SGHNT and YYREEE (reference sequence). This CDR3 has 15 amino acids. Trimming pared 5 bases from V and 7 bases from J, leaving 19 bases between. Source study methods: Reference gene primers were amplified, and this amplification served to estimate nucleated cell counts. Some clones are missing from TCRdb's copy, which holds only in-frame ones; the method was immunoSEQ multiplex PCR. For V, J and clone size, that table is used; D and trimming come from the DNA. Here the sample spans 150,000 to 200,000 clones, more than 75% being singletons.

Material for sequencing was peripheral blood. The rearrangement uses TRBV5-4 and TRBJ2-1; maybe TRBD2 (6 bases). The receptor's source is a man aged 18 to 30 with active or convalescent COVID-19. CDR3 sequence reads: CASRPTGGDRNEQFF. In DNA, the CDR3 is TGTGCCAGCAGGCCTACAGGAGGGGATCGTAATGAGCAGTTCTTC.